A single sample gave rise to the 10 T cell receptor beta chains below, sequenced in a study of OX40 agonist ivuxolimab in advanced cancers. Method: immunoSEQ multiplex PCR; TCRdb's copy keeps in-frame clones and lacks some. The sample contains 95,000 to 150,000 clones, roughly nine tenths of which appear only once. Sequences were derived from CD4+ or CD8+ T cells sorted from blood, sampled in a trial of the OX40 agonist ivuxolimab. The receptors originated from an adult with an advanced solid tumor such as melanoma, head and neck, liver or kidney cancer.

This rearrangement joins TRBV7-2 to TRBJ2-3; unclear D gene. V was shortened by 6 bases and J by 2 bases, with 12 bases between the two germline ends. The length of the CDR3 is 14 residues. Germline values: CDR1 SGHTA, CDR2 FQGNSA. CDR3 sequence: CASSLRRVTDTQYF. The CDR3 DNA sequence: TGTGCCAGCAGTCTTAGACGGGTCACAGATACGCAGTATTTT.

In nucleotides, the CDR3 is TGTGCCTGGAGTATGGGGTATGTGGGTGGCTACACCTTC. Protein: CAWSMGYVGGYTF. This chain connects TRBV30 to TRBJ1-2; D is unresolved. V was pared by 2 bases and J by 7 bases, with 14 bases between. The CDR3 spans 13 residues. Germline-derived CDR1 and CDR2 are GTSNPN and SVGIG (reference sequence).

The CDR3 DNA reads as TGTGCCAGCAGCTTAGCGGCAGGGAGCTCCTACGAGCAGTACTTC. This sequence encodes CASSLAAGSSYEQYF. The chain has TRBV7-2 and TRBJ2-7; D may correspond to TRBD1 or TRBD2 (5 bases each). Germline lookup yields CDR1 SGHTA and CDR2 FQGNSA. Trimming removed 0 bases from V and 0 bases from J, with 9 bases in between. This CDR3 contains 15 residues.

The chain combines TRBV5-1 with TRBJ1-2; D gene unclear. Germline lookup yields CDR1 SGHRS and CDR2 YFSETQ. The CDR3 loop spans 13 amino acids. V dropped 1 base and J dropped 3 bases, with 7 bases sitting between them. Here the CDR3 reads CASSLRVDYGYTF. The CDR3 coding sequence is TGCGCCAGCAGCTTGCGGGTCGACTATGGCTACACCTTC.

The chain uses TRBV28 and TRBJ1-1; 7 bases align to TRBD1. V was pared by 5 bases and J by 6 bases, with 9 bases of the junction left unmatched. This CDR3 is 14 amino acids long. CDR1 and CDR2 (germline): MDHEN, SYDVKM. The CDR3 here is CASSPYKTGSEAFF. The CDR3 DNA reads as TGTGCCAGCAGTCCCTATAAGACAGGGTCTGAAGCTTTCTTT.

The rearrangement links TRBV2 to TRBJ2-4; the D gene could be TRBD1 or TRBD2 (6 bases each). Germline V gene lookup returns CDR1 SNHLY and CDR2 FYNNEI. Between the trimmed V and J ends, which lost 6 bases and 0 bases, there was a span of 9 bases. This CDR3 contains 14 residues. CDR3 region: CASRGGLAKNIQYF. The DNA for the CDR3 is TGTGCCAGCAGAGGGGGACTAGCCAAAAACATTCAGTACTTC.

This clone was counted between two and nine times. This CDR3 is CASSQGQGNEKLFF. The CDR3 DNA is TGCGCCAGCAGCCAAGGACAGGGGAATGAAAAACTGTTTTTT. The J gene is TRBJ1-4, the V gene TRBV4-3; 8 bases agree with TRBD1. In germline, CDR1 is LGHNA, CDR2 YSLEER. The CDR3 length is 14 residues. The junction had 0 bases not matched to a gene; V was cut back by 1 base and J by 5 bases.

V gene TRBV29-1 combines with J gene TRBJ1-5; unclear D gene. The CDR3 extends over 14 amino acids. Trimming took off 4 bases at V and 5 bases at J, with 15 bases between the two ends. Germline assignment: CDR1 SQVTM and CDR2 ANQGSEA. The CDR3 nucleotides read TGCAGCGTTGTACTGTCCGCCGCTGATCAGCCCCAGCATTTT. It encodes CSVVLSAADQPQHF. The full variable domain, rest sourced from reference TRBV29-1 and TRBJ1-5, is SAVISQKPSRDICQRGTSLTIQCQVDSQVTMMFWYRQQPGQSLTLIATANQGSEATYESGFVIDKFPISRPNLTFSTLTVSNMSPEDSSIYLCSVVLSAADQPQHFGDGTRLSIL.

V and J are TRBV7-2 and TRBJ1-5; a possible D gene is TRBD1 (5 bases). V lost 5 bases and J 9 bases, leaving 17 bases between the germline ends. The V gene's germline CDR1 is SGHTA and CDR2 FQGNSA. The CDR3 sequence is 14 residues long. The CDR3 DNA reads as TGTGCCAGCAGCGATGACAGCAATAAGGGGCCCCAGCATTTT. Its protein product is CASSDDSNKGPQHF.

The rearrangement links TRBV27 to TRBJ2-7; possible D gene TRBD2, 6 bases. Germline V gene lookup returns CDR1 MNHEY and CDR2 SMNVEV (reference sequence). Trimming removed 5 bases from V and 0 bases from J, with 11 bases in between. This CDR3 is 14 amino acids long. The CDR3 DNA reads TGTGCCAGCAGTGTTCGGGGGAGCTCCTACGAGCAGTACTTC. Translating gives CASSVRGSSYEQYF.